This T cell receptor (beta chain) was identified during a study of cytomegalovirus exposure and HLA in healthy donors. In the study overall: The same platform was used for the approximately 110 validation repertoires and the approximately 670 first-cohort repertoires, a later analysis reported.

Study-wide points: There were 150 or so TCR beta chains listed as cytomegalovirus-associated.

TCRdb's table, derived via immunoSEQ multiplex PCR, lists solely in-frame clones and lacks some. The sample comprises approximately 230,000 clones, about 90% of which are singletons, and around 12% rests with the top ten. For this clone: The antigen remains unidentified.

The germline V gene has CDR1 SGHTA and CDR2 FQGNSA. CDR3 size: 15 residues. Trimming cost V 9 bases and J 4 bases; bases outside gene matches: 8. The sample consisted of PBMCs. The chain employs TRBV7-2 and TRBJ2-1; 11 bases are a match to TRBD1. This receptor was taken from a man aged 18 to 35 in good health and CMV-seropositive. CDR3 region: CASSLGQGGYNEQFF. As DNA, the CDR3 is TGTGCCAGTAGCCTGGGACAGGGGGGTTACAATGAGCAGTTCTTC.